The 14 T cell receptor beta chains given below trace back to one sample, sequenced in a study of T cell repertoires in cytomegalovirus infection. TCRdb ran MiXCR on the reads and lists one entry per CDR3 protein. The sample shows 250,000 or so distinct CDR3 sequences, 9% to 15% of them seen only once. Sequencing was done on a sample of PBMCs. These TCRs come from a human donor in good health (CMV status not recorded). Some clones in this sample may be carry-over from other donors' samples.

This clonotype was observed a handful of times. The J gene is TRBJ1-1, the V gene TRBV28; weak D call: TRBD1 (5 bases). V lost 6 bases, J lost 5 bases, and 19 bases lay in between. The CDR3 is made up of 15 amino acids. Germline lookup yields CDR1 MDHEN and CDR2 SYDVKM. CDR3 sequence: CASRPDGRGGTEAFF. In nucleotides, the CDR3 is TGTGCCAGCAGGCCTGACGGCCGTGGGGGGACTGAAGCTTTCTTT.

This clonotype was counted many times. The rearrangement links TRBV7-2 to TRBJ2-5; D is uncertain. The CDR3 has 14 residues. V was shortened by 2 bases and J by 1 base, with 8 bases between the two germline ends. The germline CDR1 and CDR2 sequences are SGHTA and FQGNSA. The CDR3 DNA is TGTGCCAGCAGCTTACTAGGGTCCCAAGAGACCCAGTACTTC. The encoded protein is CASSLLGSQETQYF.

The chain uses TRBV7-2 and TRBJ2-6; 10 bases fit TRBD2. With V trimmed by 1 base and J by 2 bases, 5 bases remained unmatched. The CDR3 covers 18 residues. Looked up from germline, CDR1 is SGHTA and CDR2 is FQGNSA. Here the CDR3 reads CASSLDRAGGPGANVLTF. The CDR3 nucleotides read TGTGCCAGCAGCTTAGACCGAGCGGGGGGGCCTGGGGCCAACGTCCTGACTTTC.

This clonotype was detected a few times. The genes are TRBV9 and TRBJ1-1, with 8 bases matching TRBD1. The CDR3 is 13 amino acids. Germline CDR1 and CDR2: SGDLS and YYNGEE. The V segment lost 6 bases and the J segment 4 bases; nucleotides outside the gene matches: 5. DNA for the CDR3: TGTGCCAGCAATCAACAGGGGGTCACTGAAGCTTTCTTT. Its translation: CASNQQGVTEAFF. Looking up the rest from reference TRBV9 and TRBJ1-1 gives the full variable domain: DSGVTQTPKHLITATGQRVTLRCSPRSGDLSVYWYQQSLDQGLQFLIQYYNGEERAKGNILERFSAQQFPDLHSELNLSSLELGDSALYFCASNQQGVTEAFFGQGTRLTVV.

This clonotype was found many times. The chain uses TRBV14 and TRBJ2-7, with D unclear. Per the germline V gene, CDR1 is SGHDN and CDR2 is FVKESK. The germline V and J ends were trimmed by 5 bases and 3 bases, with 5 bases remaining between them. The CDR3 covers 11 residues. The DNA for the CDR3 is TGTGCCAGCAGCTCTAACTACGAGCAGTACTTC. Its translation: CASSSNYEQYF.

This clonotype was seen ten or more times. The chain is built from TRBV20-1 and TRBJ2-3; 11 bases are a match to TRBD1. The trim removed 1 base at V and 6 bases at J, leaving 9 bases unmatched. Germline V gene sequence: CDR1 DFQATT, CDR2 SNEGSKA (reference sequence). The CDR3 totals 16 residues. CDR3 sequence (DNA): TGCAGTGCTAGAGGGGGCGGGACAGGGGGTGGGGATACGCAGTATTTT. This sequence encodes CSARGGGTGGGDTQYF.

This chain uses TRBV6-6 with TRBJ1-1; D not resolved. V was shortened by 7 bases and J by 0 bases, with 9 bases between the two germline ends. CDR1 is MNHNY, CDR2 SVGAGI, per germline (reference sequence). The CDR3 length is 13 residues. The CDR3 sequence is CASTNMVNTEAFF. The DNA of the CDR3 is TGTGCCAGCACCAACATGGTGAACACTGAAGCTTTCTTT.

This clonotype was recorded at least ten times. The gene calls are TRBV11-2 and TRBJ2-1; 15 bases align to TRBD2. This CDR3 is built from 15 residues. In germline, CDR1 is SGHAT, CDR2 FQNNGV. Trimming cost V 5 bases and J 10 bases; bases outside gene matches: 6. The CDR3 loop is CASSLGLAGGKEQFF. The CDR3 DNA is TGTGCCAGCAGCCTGGGACTAGCGGGGGGTAAGGAGCAGTTCTTC.

This clonotype has at least ten counts. V is TRBV7-2 and J is TRBJ2-3, with D tentatively TRBD2 (6 bases). V dropped 5 bases and J dropped 2 bases, with 14 bases sitting between them. Per the germline V gene, CDR1 is SGHTA and CDR2 is FQGNSA. The CDR3 has 15 amino acids. The CDR3 spells CASSVKGGTTDTQYF. DNA of the CDR3: TGTGCCAGCAGCGTAAAGGGCGGGACCACAGATACGCAGTATTTT.

The chain recombines TRBV10-3 with TRBJ2-5, with TRBD1 as a possible D gene (6 bases). Germline CDR1 reads ENHRY; CDR2 reads SYGVKD. The CDR3 is made up of 12 amino acids. Deletions cut 11 bases from V and 1 base from J, with 11 bases between. CDR3 sequence reads: CAPRGFQETQYF. The CDR3 DNA reads TGTGCCCCCAGGGGCTTCCAAGAGACCCAGTACTTC.

This clonotype has a count of ten or more. This rearrangement joins TRBV7-3 to TRBJ2-1; 11 bases align to TRBD2. The CDR3 extends over 16 amino acids. The germline V gene has CDR1 SGHTA and CDR2 FQGTGA. The trim removed 1 base at V and 9 bases at J, leaving 8 bases unmatched. CDR3 sequence: CASSLNSGGVKGEQFF. CDR3 coding DNA: TGTGCCAGCAGCTTAAATAGCGGGGGGGTGAAGGGTGAGCAGTTCTTC.

This clonotype showed up many times. The chain has TRBV6-1 and TRBJ1-5; 11 positions agree with TRBD1. The CDR3 is made up of 15 amino acids. The V segment lost 7 bases and the J segment 6 bases; nucleotides outside the gene matches: 8. Germline CDR1 reads MNHNS; CDR2 reads SASEGT. The CDR3: CASNVRDRGFQPQHF. CDR3 in DNA: TGTGCCAGCAACGTCCGGGACAGGGGGTTTCAGCCCCAGCATTTT.

Ten or more counts support this clonotype. The chain combines TRBV7-2 with TRBJ2-1; D is unclear. V dropped 2 bases and J dropped 5 bases, with 7 bases sitting between them. The CDR3 has 13 residues. The germline CDR1 and CDR2 sequences are SGHTA and FQGNSA. In nucleotides, the CDR3 is TGTGCCAGCAGCTTATCATTGAACAATGAGCAGTTCTTC. It specifies CASSLSLNNEQFF.

This clonotype came up many times. The chain uses TRBV2 and TRBJ1-1; D remains unclear. This CDR3 has 13 residues. Per the germline V gene, CDR1 is SNHLY and CDR2 is FYNNEI. V was pared by 6 bases and J by 0 bases, with 8 bases between. In DNA, the CDR3 is TGTGCCAGCAGCCAGACGTTGAACACTGAAGCTTTCTTT. This sequence encodes CASSQTLNTEAFF.